The 20 T cell receptor beta chains below all came from one sample that was sequenced in a study of T cells in Graves' hyperthyroidism and ophthalmopathy. From RNA transcripts, TCR beta CDR3 regions were amplified. HTBI primers drove first-round RT-PCR of the TCR CDR3. TCRdb itself ran the multiplex PCR reads through MiXCR, one entry per CDR3 protein. In the table there are around 400,000 distinct CDR3 sequences, nearly 15% of which are singletons. Sequencing used blood. All receptors come from a woman in her sixties or seventies with Graves' ophthalmopathy.

V gene TRBV27 combines with J gene TRBJ2-3, with D unresolved. The CDR3 is made up of 13 amino acids. Germline V gene data show CDR1 as MNHEY and CDR2 as SMNVEV (reference sequence). V was pared by 3 bases and J by 5 bases, with 9 bases between. CDR3 nucleotides: TGTGCCAGCAGTTTCTATTCCGAAGATACGCAGTATTTT. It specifies CASSFYSEDTQYF.

This clonotype showed up just a few times. The chain uses TRBV4-1 and TRBJ2-7, with a tentative D call TRBD1 (6 bases). Germline V gene sequence: CDR1 MGHRA, CDR2 YSYEKL. The CDR3 has 14 residues. The V end lost 2 bases, the J end lost 3 bases, and 11 bases lay between the germline ends. CDR3 loop: CASSQTGKGYEQYF. In DNA form, the CDR3 reads TGCGCCAGCAGCCAAACAGGGAAGGGCTACGAGCAGTACTTC.

The rearrangement links TRBV7-8 to TRBJ1-6, with a tentative D call TRBD1 (6 bases). CDR1 is SGHVS, CDR2 FQNEAQ, per germline. Trimming removed 4 bases from V and 5 bases from J, with 15 bases in between. The CDR3 covers 16 residues. This chain's CDR3 is CASSWRGGGNNSPLHF. In DNA, the CDR3 is TGTGCCAGCAGCTGGCGTGGAGGGGGGAATAATTCACCCCTCCACTTT.

This clonotype appeared many times. The chain uses TRBV11-2 and TRBJ1-1; no clear D. The ends were cut back, 5 bases at V and 3 bases at J, with 7 bases in the middle. The CDR3 covers 12 residues. Germline CDR1 SGHAT, CDR2 FQNNGV. The CDR3 sequence: CASSGGYTEAFF. The CDR3 DNA follows: TGTGCCAGCAGCGGCGGGTACACTGAAGCTTTCTTT.

This clonotype was seen repeatedly, ten times or more. The rearrangement joins TRBV24-1 to TRBJ2-5; either TRBD1 or TRBD2 may fit D (5 bases each). In germline, CDR1 is KGHDR, CDR2 SFDVKD. CDR3 length: 15 amino acids. V dropped 3 bases and J dropped 1 base, with 11 bases sitting between them. DNA of the CDR3: TGTGCCACCAGTGATCCGGGACGGCTCCAAGAGACCCAGTACTTC. It encodes CATSDPGRLQETQYF.

This clonotype came up many times. This chain uses TRBV12-3 or TRBV12-4 with TRBJ2-1, with TRBD2 matching over 9 bases. Germline trimming cut 3 bases from V and 6 bases from J; bases unmatched to any gene: 6. The CDR3 runs 15 residues. The CDR3 reads CASSFAGGPSNEQFF. CDR3 sequence (DNA): TGTGCCAGCAGTTTTGCGGGAGGGCCCTCCAATGAGCAGTTCTTC.

V is TRBV29-1 and J is TRBJ1-4; 8 positions agree with TRBD1. Germline V gene data show CDR1 as SQVTM and CDR2 as ANQGSEA. The CDR3 runs 13 residues. After removal of 6 bases from V and 3 bases from J, the junction contained 3 bases not matched to a gene. CDR3 region: CSVQGASNEKLFF. The CDR3 DNA reads as TGCAGCGTCCAGGGGGCGTCTAATGAAAAACTGTTTTTT.

This clonotype was seen only a few times. J is TRBJ1-5 and V is TRBV7-3; D is possibly TRBD1 (5 bases). CDR1 is SGHTA and CDR2 is FQGTGA in the germline V gene. CDR3 length equals 14 residues. With 5 bases removed from V and 6 bases from J, the gap between germline ends came to 14 bases. The CDR3 loop reads CASSPGPGGQPQHF. CDR3 nucleotide sequence: TGTGCCAGCAGCCCGGGACCGGGCGGTCAGCCCCAGCATTTT.

V gene TRBV19 combines with J gene TRBJ2-5; unclear D gene. Between the trimmed V and J ends, which lost 5 bases and 3 bases, there was a span of 10 bases. Germline V lookup: CDR1 LNHDA, CDR2 SQIVND (reference sequence). The CDR3 totals 13 residues. CDR3 amino acids: CASSWGREETQYF. For the CDR3, the DNA is TGTGCCAGTAGTTGGGGTCGGGAAGAGACCCAGTACTTC.

This clonotype was observed many times. J is TRBJ2-1 and V is TRBV28; weak D call: TRBD2 (6 bases). Germline lookup yields CDR1 MDHEN and CDR2 SYDVKM. Trimming removed 5 bases at V and 12 bases at J, with 11 bases between. CDR3 size: 11 residues. CDR3 sequence: CASSAGTGQFF. DNA for the CDR3: TGTGCCAGCAGTGCCGGGACTGGGCAGTTCTTC.

The rearrangement uses TRBV20-1 and TRBJ2-5, with unresolved D. The CDR3 length is 11 residues. Trimming took 5 bases from V and 3 from J, leaving 7 bases between them. Germline V gives CDR1 DFQATT, CDR2 SNEGSKA (reference sequence). CDR3: CSAQSEETQYF. CDR3 nucleotides: TGCAGTGCTCAAAGTGAAGAGACCCAGTACTTC.

This clonotype has at least ten counts. The gene calls are TRBV20-1 and TRBJ2-3, with 7 bases aligning to TRBD2. The CDR3 has 16 residues. Trimming took 0 bases from V and 5 from J; bases not matched to a gene: 11. Germline V lookup: CDR1 DFQATT, CDR2 SNEGSKA (reference sequence). CDR3 protein: CSARDSGGERVDTQYF. CDR3 bases: TGCAGTGCTAGAGATTCGGGGGGAGAAAGAGTAGATACGCAGTATTTT.

The J gene is TRBJ2-5, the V gene TRBV4-2; either TRBD1 or TRBD2 may fit D (5 bases each). V was pared by 0 bases and J by 4 bases, with 12 bases between. This CDR3 has 15 amino acids. Germline V CDR1 and CDR2: LGHNA, YNFKEQ. In nucleotides, the CDR3 is TGTGCCAGCAGCCAAGATTTAACTAGGGGAGAGACCCAGTACTTC. It is translated as CASSQDLTRGETQYF.

This clonotype has just a few counts. V usage is TRBV4-1 and J usage is TRBJ2-1; 11 bases agree with TRBD2. This CDR3 is built from 15 residues. Looked up from germline, CDR1 is MGHRA and CDR2 is YSYEKL. The V gene end was trimmed by 7 bases and the J gene end by 5 bases; junction bases not matched to a gene: 7. The CDR3 nucleotides are TGCGCCAGCACCCCACTAGCGGGAGTGGACAATGAGCAGTTCTTC. Its protein is CASTPLAGVDNEQFF.

The chain is built from TRBV25-1 and TRBJ2-2; 7 nucleotides match TRBD2. Germline lookup yields CDR1 MGHDK and CDR2 SYGVNS. V shed 1 base and J 7 bases; nucleotides not matched to a gene: 6. The CDR3 loop spans 15 amino acids. Here the CDR3 reads CASSEFSGTGGELFF. The CDR3 DNA sequence: TGTGCCAGCAGTGAATTCAGCGGGACGGGCGGGGAGCTGTTTTTT.

V is TRBV5-1 and J is TRBJ2-7; D gene unclear. Between the trimmed V and J ends, which lost 1 base and 3 bases, there was a span of 11 bases. The germline CDR1 and CDR2 sequences are SGHRS and YFSETQ. CDR3 length equals 14 residues. The DNA of the CDR3 is TGCGCCAGCAGCTTGTCACAGAGGCTCTACGAGCAGTACTTC. Translated: CASSLSQRLYEQYF.

This clonotype was picked up a small number of times. The rearrangement links TRBV6-6 to TRBJ2-5, with D uncertain. The CDR3 is 14 residues long. Trimming removed 0 bases at V and 7 bases at J, with 12 bases between. The germline V gene encodes CDR1 MNHNY and CDR2 SVGAGI (reference sequence). The CDR3 here is CASSYSTSDRTQYF. In DNA form, the CDR3 reads TGTGCCAGCAGTTACTCAACTTCAGATAGGACCCAGTACTTC.

This clonotype was recorded a few times. The chain is built from TRBV7-9 and TRBJ2-1, with 7 nucleotides matching TRBD2. This CDR3 has 13 amino acids. Germline V gene lookup returns CDR1 SEHNR and CDR2 FQNEAQ (reference sequence). V lost 8 bases to trimming and J lost 3 bases; unmatched junction nucleotides: 4. The CDR3: CASGGGDYNEQFF. In DNA, the CDR3 is TGTGCCAGCGGGGGGGGGGACTACAATGAGCAGTTCTTC. Using reference TRBV7-9 and TRBJ2-1 for the parts outside the CDR3, the full variable domain is DTGVSQNPRHKITKRGQNVTFRCDPISEHNRLYWYRQTLGQGPEFLTYFQNEAQLEKSRLLSDRFSAERPKGSFSTLEIQRTEQGDSAMYLCASGGGDYNEQFFGPGTRLTVL.

The chain uses TRBV5-6 and TRBJ2-7; unclear D gene. The germline CDR1 and CDR2 sequences are SGHDT and YYEEEE. V lost 4 bases, J lost 0 bases, and 11 bases lay in between. This CDR3 has 14 amino acids. The CDR3 region has the DNA TGTGCCAGCAGCCTCTTGACGAGCTCCTACGAGCAGTACTTC. This encodes CASSLLTSSYEQYF.

The sample holds many counts of this clonotype. The chain is built from TRBV10-3 and TRBJ2-3; 12 bases fit TRBD2. J lost 3 bases, V lost 3 bases, and 10 bases had no gene match. CDR3 size: 18 residues. The germline CDR1 and CDR2 sequences are ENHRY and SYGVKD. The DNA of the CDR3 is TGTGCCATCAGTGACACAGGGCTAGCGGGAGGGCCGACAGATACGCAGTATTTT. Its translation is CAISDTGLAGGPTDTQYF.